Below are 32 T cell receptor beta chains sequenced from a single sample in a study of OX40 agonist ivuxolimab in advanced cancers. Sequencing was performed with immunoSEQ multiplex PCR; in TCRdb, only in-frame clones are kept and a portion is missing. In the table there are tens of thousands of clones, around 90% of which are singletons. Sequencing used CD4+ or CD8+ T cells sorted from blood, obtained in a trial of the OX40 agonist ivuxolimab. The receptors come from an adult with an advanced solid tumor such as melanoma, head and neck, liver or kidney cancer.

The V call is TRBV11-2, the J call TRBJ2-5; 9 bases fit TRBD1. Trimming removed 5 bases from V and 4 bases from J; junction bases left unmatched: 8. Germline CDR1 is SGHAT and CDR2 is FQNNGV. This CDR3 contains 15 residues. The CDR3 sequence: CASSLGQGNRETQYF. In nucleotides, the CDR3 is TGTGCCAGCAGCCTCGGACAGGGGAATCGAGAGACCCAGTACTTC.

The chain links TRBV4-2 to TRBJ2-7; 7 positions match TRBD1. Germline-derived CDR1 and CDR2 are LGHNA and YNFKEQ. The ends lost 4 bases at V and 3 bases at J; junction bases unmatched: 9. The CDR3 length is 15 residues. The CDR3, as DNA: TGTGCCAGCAGCCTCGCACCGGGACAGAACTACGAGCAGTACTTC. Amino acids: CASSLAPGQNYEQYF.

The rearrangement links TRBV7-2 to TRBJ2-1, with D uncertain. The germline V gene has CDR1 SGHTA and CDR2 FQGNSA. CDR3 length equals 17 residues. Trimming stripped 4 bases from V and 0 bases from J, with 16 bases between. Written as DNA, the CDR3 is TGTGCCAGCAGCTCCCTCCCGGGCCCAAGCTCCTACAATGAGCAGTTCTTC. Translation: CASSSLPGPSSYNEQFF. Together with reference TRBV7-2 and TRBJ2-1, the CDR3 gives the full variable domain: GAGVSQSPSNKVTEKGKDVELRCDPISGHTALYWYRQSLGQGLEFLIYFQGNSAPDKSGLPSDRFSAERTGGSVSTLTIQRTQQEDSAVYLCASSSLPGPSSYNEQFFGPGTRLTVL.

The V call is TRBV4-3, the J call TRBJ1-1, with D hard to call. Per germline, CDR1 LGHNA and CDR2 YSLEER. V was pared by 4 bases and J by 3 bases, with 9 bases between. CDR3 length: 13 amino acids. CDR3 nucleotides: TGCGCCAGCAGCCTTAGGGAGGACACTGAAGCTTTCTTT. This sequence encodes CASSLREDTEAFF.

V and J are TRBV12-5 and TRBJ2-5, with D possibly TRBD1 on 6 matching bases. The CDR3 has 13 amino acids. CDR1 and CDR2 (germline): LGHNT, FRNRAP. Between the trimmed V and J ends, which lost 5 bases and 3 bases, there was a span of 10 bases. CDR3 sequence (DNA): TGTGCTAGTGGTCCAGGGGTTGAAGAGACCCAGTACTTC. Its translation: CASGPGVEETQYF.

The V gene is TRBV7-2, the J gene TRBJ2-5, with TRBD2 matching 11 bases. From germline, CDR1 is SGHTA and CDR2 FQGNSA. This CDR3 has 17 amino acids. With V trimmed by 4 bases and J by 5 bases, 12 bases remained unmatched. CDR3 region: CASSYETSGTYRETQYF. In DNA form, the CDR3 reads TGTGCCAGCAGCTACGAGACTAGCGGGACCTACCGGGAGACCCAGTACTTC. Complete variable domain (other parts from reference TRBV7-2 and TRBJ2-5): GAGVSQSPSNKVTEKGKDVELRCDPISGHTALYWYRQSLGQGLEFLIYFQGNSAPDKSGLPSDRFSAERTGGSVSTLTIQRTQQEDSAVYLCASSYETSGTYRETQYFGPGTRLLVL.

This clone was detected only once. This sequence joins TRBV10-3 and TRBJ1-1; D is unclear. The germline gives CDR1 ENHRY, CDR2 SYGVKD. Trimming stripped 0 bases from V and 6 bases from J, with 5 bases between. CDR3 length equals 12 residues. Here the CDR3 reads CAISESNPEAFF. CDR3 bases: TGTGCCATCAGTGAGTCGAATCCTGAAGCTTTCTTT.

The CDR3 DNA reads TGTGCCAGCAGCTTAATGGGGCAGCCCCAGCATTTT. Translating gives CASSLMGQPQHF. The gene calls are TRBV7-2 and TRBJ1-5; D ambiguous. This CDR3 is built from 12 residues. V gave up 2 bases and J gave up 7 bases, with 6 bases separating them. From germline, CDR1 is SGHTA and CDR2 FQGNSA.

The chain recombines TRBV7-2 with TRBJ1-5; no definite D call. V dropped 1 base and J dropped 3 bases, with 7 bases sitting between them. Germline CDR1 SGHTA, CDR2 FQGNSA. The CDR3 has 14 residues. The CDR3 sequence: CASSLEQFNQPQHF. The CDR3 nucleotides read TGTGCCAGCAGCTTAGAACAGTTCAATCAGCCCCAGCATTTT.

V and J are TRBV7-2 and TRBJ2-7, with D unclear. Trimming cost V 5 bases and J 2 bases, with 13 bases left between them. The CDR3 spans 14 residues. Germline CDR1 and CDR2: SGHTA and FQGNSA. This CDR3 is CASSPLGRTYEQYF. In nucleotides, the CDR3 is TGTGCCAGCAGCCCCTTAGGTAGAACCTACGAGCAGTACTTC.

J is TRBJ2-5 and V is TRBV11-2, with D perhaps TRBD1 or TRBD2 (5 bases each). V dropped 5 bases and J dropped 0 bases, with 16 bases sitting between them. CDR1 is SGHAT and CDR2 is FQNNGV in the germline V gene. The CDR3 totals 16 residues. The chain's CDR3 is CASSPGPTGHQETQYF. For the CDR3, the DNA is TGTGCCAGCAGCCCGGGACCCACGGGACACCAAGAGACCCAGTACTTC.

V usage is TRBV28 and J usage is TRBJ2-7; possibly TRBD1 for D (5 bases). V dropped 7 bases and J dropped 0 bases, with 10 bases sitting between them. Looked up from germline, CDR1 is MDHEN and CDR2 is SYDVKM. This CDR3 is 13 amino acids long. The CDR3 spells CASTRTSSYEQYF. The CDR3 nucleotides are TGTGCCAGCACGCGGACATCCTCCTACGAGCAGTACTTC.

Comments on this clone: Other DNA sequences in the sample encode the same CDR3. The gene calls are TRBV15 and TRBJ2-7, with D uncertain. CDR1 is LNHNV and CDR2 is YYDKDF in the germline V gene (reference sequence). Trimming took off 1 base at V and 3 bases at J, with 7 bases between the two ends. CDR3 length: 13 residues. The CDR3 reads CATSRGLSYEQYF. DNA for the CDR3: TGTGCCACCAGCAGAGGACTTAGCTACGAGCAGTACTTC.

This chain links TRBV6-1 with TRBJ2-1; TRBD2 agrees at 8 bases. CDR3 length: 14 amino acids. Trimming removed 4 bases from V and 7 bases from J; junction bases left unmatched: 6. From germline, CDR1 is MNHNS and CDR2 SASEGT. The chain's CDR3 is CASSAGGTWNEQFF. Here the CDR3 DNA reads TGTGCCAGCAGTGCGGGGGGGACCTGGAATGAGCAGTTCTTC.

This chain uses TRBV7-9 with TRBJ2-2, with a weak D call TRBD2 (5 bases). Germline CDR1 and CDR2: SEHNR and FQNEAQ (reference sequence). CDR3 size: 15 residues. The V end was cut by 5 bases, the J end by 3 bases, with 13 bases between. The CDR3 is CASSPGRGHTGELFF. The CDR3 DNA is TGTGCCAGCAGCCCAGGTAGAGGGCACACCGGGGAGCTGTTTTTT.

V and J are TRBV5-4 and TRBJ2-7; 12 nucleotides align to TRBD2. From germline, CDR1 is SGHNT and CDR2 YYREEE (reference sequence). The V and J ends lost 1 base and 7 bases, in that order; junction bases with no gene match: 3. CDR3 length: 14 amino acids. CDR3 amino acids: CASSLQLAGGEQYF. The CDR3 nucleotides read TGTGCCAGCAGCTTGCAACTAGCGGGAGGTGAGCAGTACTTC.

The J gene is TRBJ2-1, the V gene TRBV4-3, with 8 nucleotides matching TRBD2. The V and J ends lost 0 bases and 6 bases, in that order; junction bases with no gene match: 10. The germline V gene has CDR1 LGHNA and CDR2 YSLEER. This CDR3 region has 17 residues. This CDR3 is CASSQDKTREVVNEQFF. The CDR3 DNA follows: TGCGCCAGCAGCCAAGATAAAACGCGGGAGGTCGTCAATGAGCAGTTCTTC.

The chain recombines TRBV29-1 with TRBJ1-1; D uncertain. The CDR3 runs 16 residues. Germline CDR1 and CDR2: SQVTM and ANQGSEA. Trimming took 6 bases from V and 2 from J, leaving 22 bases between them. CDR3 region: CSVRIGWRRTNTEAFF. CDR3 nucleotide sequence: TGCAGCGTCCGCATCGGGTGGAGAAGGACCAACACTGAAGCTTTCTTT. The variable domain in full, completed from reference TRBV29-1 and TRBJ1-1, reads SAVISQKPSRDICQRGTSLTIQCQVDSQVTMMFWYRQQPGQSLTLIATANQGSEATYESGFVIDKFPISRPNLTFSTLTVSNMSPEDSSIYLCSVRIGWRRTNTEAFFGQGTRLTVV.

This clone was recorded only once. This chain uses TRBV18 with TRBJ1-1; D remains ambiguous. Trimming removed 2 bases from V and 5 bases from J, with 12 bases in between. The CDR3 totals 14 residues. CDR1 KGHSH and CDR2 LQKENI come from the germline V gene. The CDR3: CASSPEVRRTEAFF. The DNA for the CDR3 is TGTGCCAGCTCACCAGAGGTACGAAGGACTGAAGCTTTCTTT.

This rearrangement joins TRBV7-2 to TRBJ2-1, with TRBD1 identical over 8 bases. Trimming removed 1 base from V and 9 bases from J; junction bases left unmatched: 11. Germline-derived CDR1 and CDR2 are SGHTA and FQGNSA. The CDR3 contains 16 residues. CDR3 sequence: CASSLVDRVGAVEQFF. The CDR3 nucleotides read TGTGCCAGCAGCTTAGTGGACAGGGTCGGAGCCGTTGAGCAGTTCTTC.

This chain joins TRBV7-2 and TRBJ2-3, with 13 bases aligning to TRBD2. J lost 3 bases, V lost 5 bases, and 5 bases had no gene match. CDR1 is SGHTA, CDR2 FQGNSA, per germline. The CDR3 sequence is 16 residues long. In nucleotides, the CDR3 is TGTGCCAGCAGCACCCGGACTAGCGGGAGAACAGATACGCAGTATTTT. Its translation is CASSTRTSGRTDTQYF.

This clone showed up just once. The J gene is TRBJ2-5, the V gene TRBV18, with D perhaps TRBD2 (5 bases). V dropped 1 base and J dropped 3 bases, with 15 bases sitting between them. The V gene's germline CDR1 is KGHSH and CDR2 LQKENI. This CDR3 is 16 amino acids long. CDR3 sequence: CASSPRRGSIEETQYF. The CDR3 DNA is TGTGCCAGCTCACCACGTCGGGGTAGTATAGAAGAGACCCAGTACTTC.

This sequence joins TRBV27 and TRBJ1-5; a possible D gene is TRBD1 (5 bases). Germline lookup yields CDR1 MNHEY and CDR2 SMNVEV (reference sequence). V was cut by 3 bases and J by 6 bases, with 12 bases left in between. The CDR3 length is 14 residues. The CDR3 region is CASSFTYGTQPQHF. The CDR3 nucleotides read TGTGCCAGCAGTTTCACTTACGGGACTCAGCCCCAGCATTTT.

The J gene is TRBJ1-2, the V gene TRBV19, with D uncertain. The V end was cut by 1 base, the J end by 4 bases, with 13 bases between. Looked up from germline, CDR1 is LNHDA and CDR2 is SQIVND (reference sequence). The CDR3 covers 15 residues. CDR3 protein: CASSIVPGSGYGYTF. As DNA, the CDR3 is TGTGCCAGTAGTATAGTCCCAGGAAGTGGCTATGGCTACACCTTC.

The sample holds a few counts of this clone. The genes are TRBV27 and TRBJ2-3; D remains ambiguous. Per germline, CDR1 MNHEY and CDR2 SMNVEV (reference sequence). The germline V and J ends were trimmed by 5 bases and 6 bases, with 6 bases remaining between them. The CDR3 contains 11 residues. The CDR3 loop is CASSEYDTQYF. The CDR3 bases are TGTGCCAGCAGTGAATACGATACGCAGTATTTT.

V and J are TRBV5-1 and TRBJ2-1; 10 bases are a match to TRBD1. V trimming: 8 bases; J trimming: 6 bases; junction bases outside the gene matches: 8. Germline assignment: CDR1 SGHRS and CDR2 YFSETQ. The CDR3 extends over 14 amino acids. CDR3 in amino acids: CASKGTGAFNEQFF. CDR3 bases: TGCGCCAGTAAGGGGACAGGGGCCTTCAATGAGCAGTTCTTC.

This rearrangement joins TRBV2 to TRBJ2-5, with D possibly TRBD2 on 6 matching bases. This CDR3 contains 15 residues. The germline CDR1 and CDR2 sequences are SNHLY and FYNNEI. Trimming cost V 5 bases and J 2 bases, with 15 bases left between them. The chain's CDR3 is CASSLTGGTQETQYF. DNA for the CDR3: TGTGCCAGCAGTTTGACGGGCGGGACGCAAGAGACCCAGTACTTC.

This clone was recorded once. The V call is TRBV4-3, the J call TRBJ2-7; the D is unclear. V was pared by 0 bases and J by 6 bases, with 9 bases between. CDR3 size: 13 residues. CDR1 and CDR2 from the germline V gene are LGHNA and YSLEER. CDR3 residues: CASSQDLSSEQYF. CDR3 DNA sequence: TGCGCCAGCAGCCAAGATTTGTCGTCCGAGCAGTACTTC.

The rearrangement links TRBV5-1 to TRBJ2-1; perhaps TRBD2 as D (6 bases). CDR1 is SGHRS and CDR2 is YFSETQ in the germline V gene. V was trimmed by 1 base and J by 4 bases, leaving 15 bases between them. The CDR3 extends over 16 amino acids. Here the CDR3 reads CASSLSGGGTYNEQFF. The CDR3 DNA sequence: TGCGCCAGCAGCTTGTCCGGTGGTGGGACTTACAATGAGCAGTTCTTC.

The chain uses TRBV4-1 and TRBJ2-6; D possibly corresponds to TRBD2 (5 bases). The germline CDR1 and CDR2 sequences are MGHRA and YSYEKL. V shed 4 bases and J shed 0 bases, with 16 bases lying between them. The CDR3 is 18 amino acids. The CDR3 region has the DNA TGCGCCAGCAGCCCCGAAGGACTGTCCGCCTCTGGGGCCAACGTCCTGACTTTC. It yields the protein CASSPEGLSASGANVLTF.

This chain links TRBV4-2 with TRBJ2-2; 13 nucleotides line up with TRBD2. With V trimmed by 4 bases and J by 6 bases, 11 bases remained unmatched. This CDR3 comprises 18 residues. Germline V gives CDR1 LGHNA, CDR2 YNFKEQ. CDR3: CASSRTSGGLWIPGELFF. In nucleotides, the CDR3 is TGTGCCAGCAGCCGGACTAGCGGGGGACTATGGATACCCGGGGAGCTGTTTTTT.

The gene calls are TRBV27 and TRBJ2-5; D gene unclear. The DNA end favors TRBJ2-7, so the J call may be wrong. CDR3 length: 14 amino acids. CDR1 and CDR2 (germline): MNHEY, SMNVEV (reference sequence). CDR3 in amino acids: CASSLRNKNYEQYF. CDR3 nucleotide sequence: TGTGCCAGCAGTTTAAGGAACAAAAACTACGAGCAGTACTTC.